Below are 25 T cell receptor beta chains sequenced from a single sample in a study of shared clonotypes between healthy human individuals (dated by TCRdb to 2018 to 2020). The library relied on the immunoSEQ multiplex PCR assay. TCRdb stores this immuneACCESS table with in-frame sequences only. Part of the clones is absent; in the studies checked, under half of the shortfall reflects unresolved V genes, and no reason is known for the rest. Here the sample has roughly 2.1 million clones; about 92% occur a single time. The leading ten clones occupy around 1.7% of the sample. CD8 naive samples were obtained by positive selection for CCR7 among CD45RO-negative cells, yielding a CD45RA+CCR7+ population from which TemRA cells were excluded. Sequences were obtained from naive CD8+ T cells from PBMCs. The cell subset or site label of this sample denotes: CD45RA+CCR7+. These receptor sequences come from a man aged 18 to 29 in good health. Some clones in this sample may be carry-over from other donors' samples.

Comment on this clone: The identical CDR3 is also encoded by other nucleotide sequences in the sample. The chain carries TRBV7-9 and TRBJ2-1; D is perhaps TRBD2 (6 bases). The V end lost 3 bases, the J end lost 4 bases, and 10 bases lay between the germline ends. Looked up from germline, CDR1 is SEHNR and CDR2 is FQNEAQ (reference sequence). This CDR3 has 14 amino acids. As DNA, the CDR3 is TGTGCCAGCAGCTTGGGAGGCCGGTACAATGAGCAGTTCTTC. It is translated as CASSLGGRYNEQFF. The variable domain in full, with the rest retrieved from reference TRBV7-9 and TRBJ2-1, is DTGVSQNPRHKITKRGQNVTFRCDPISEHNRLYWYRQTLGQGPEFLTYFQNEAQLEKSRLLSDRFSAERPKGSFSTLEIQRTEQGDSAMYLCASSLGGRYNEQFFGPGTRLTVL.

V is TRBV5-1 and J is TRBJ2-1, with 11 bases lining up with TRBD2. The trim removed 5 bases at V and 3 bases at J, leaving 10 bases unmatched. Per the germline V gene, CDR1 is SGHRS and CDR2 is YFSETQ. This CDR3 is built from 17 residues. CDR3 in DNA: TGCGCCAGCAGAAACGGGACTAGCGGAGCCCGCTACAATGAGCAGTTCTTC. Protein: CASRNGTSGARYNEQFF.

The chain links TRBV19 to TRBJ2-1; TRBD1 might be the D (5 bases). Per germline, CDR1 LNHDA and CDR2 SQIVND (reference sequence). With 7 bases removed from V and 10 bases from J, the gap between germline ends came to 20 bases. This CDR3 spans 14 amino acids. CDR3 amino acids: CASTTGGWAWEQFF. CDR3 DNA: TGTGCCAGTACTACAGGTGGGTGGGCCTGGGAGCAGTTCTTC.

V is TRBV5-1 and J is TRBJ2-5; no reliable D call. The CDR3 has 11 residues. Germline assignment: CDR1 SGHRS and CDR2 YFSETQ. V was pared by 7 bases and J by 6 bases, with 10 bases between. The DNA of the CDR3 is TGCGCCAGCGCTCGGAGCCAGACCCAGTACTTC. Encoded protein: CASARSQTQYF. The variable domain in full, with the rest retrieved from reference TRBV5-1 and TRBJ2-5, is KAGVTQTPRYLIKTRGQQVTLSCSPISGHRSVSWYQQTPGQGLQFLFEYFSETQRNKGNFPGRFSGRQFSNSRSEMNVSTLELGDSALYLCASARSQTQYFGPGTRLLVL.

CDR3: CASSPTGGRNQPQHF. In DNA form, the CDR3 reads TGTGCCAGCAGTCCGACGGGGGGACGCAATCAGCCCCAGCATTTT. The rearrangement joins TRBV6-1 to TRBJ1-5; D possibly corresponds to TRBD1 (5 bases). This CDR3 has 15 residues. V lost 5 bases and J lost 2, with 13 bases in between. CDR1 is MNHNS, CDR2 SASEGT, per germline.

The chain links TRBV6-1 to TRBJ1-5; D perhaps matches TRBD1 (5 bases). The length of the CDR3 is 13 residues. Germline CDR1 is MNHNS and CDR2 is SASEGT. V was pared by 8 bases and J by 0 bases, with 8 bases between. CDR3 residues: CASRGSSNQPQHF. The CDR3 nucleotides read TGTGCCAGCCGGGGGTCTAGCAATCAGCCCCAGCATTTT.

This chain links TRBV7-6 with TRBJ2-5; either TRBD1 or TRBD2 may fit D (5 bases each). V lost 1 base and J 2 bases, leaving 5 bases between the germline ends. This CDR3 has 13 amino acids. The germline V gene encodes CDR1 SGHVS and CDR2 FNYEAQ. Written as DNA, the CDR3 is TGTGCCAGCAGCTTAGGGGGGCAAGAGACCCAGTACTTC. Protein: CASSLGGQETQYF.

This clone has a single count. CDR3: CASSLYPVTLFGELFF. The CDR3, as DNA: TGTGCCAGCAGTTTATACCCCGTAACTCTATTCGGGGAGCTGTTTTTT. The genes are TRBV27 and TRBJ2-2; D is ambiguous. This CDR3 comprises 16 residues. Germline V gene sequence: CDR1 MNHEY, CDR2 SMNVEV (reference sequence). V was trimmed by 1 base and J by 7 bases, leaving 16 bases between them.

The rearrangement links TRBV5-1 to TRBJ2-3; 11 bases are a match to TRBD2. CDR1 is SGHRS and CDR2 is YFSETQ in the germline V gene. The CDR3 extends over 16 amino acids. V gave up 4 bases and J gave up 2 bases; unmatched junction bases: 6. CDR3: CASSPRLAGITDTQYF. CDR3 bases: TGCGCCAGCAGCCCAAGACTAGCGGGGATCACAGATACGCAGTATTTT.

This rearrangement joins TRBV7-9 to TRBJ1-2, with D maybe TRBD1 (6 bases). Germline CDR1 SEHNR, CDR2 FQNEAQ (reference sequence). Trimming left V 6 bases short and J 8 bases short, with 19 bases between. The CDR3 runs to 14 residues. As DNA, the CDR3 is TGTGCCAGCAGTCAATTCGCAGGGGCGCGGGGCTACACCTTC. Amino acid sequence: CASSQFAGARGYTF. The full variable domain, in which reference TRBV7-9 and TRBJ1-2 provide the parts outside the CDR3, is DTGVSQNPRHKITKRGQNVTFRCDPISEHNRLYWYRQTLGQGPEFLTYFQNEAQLEKSRLLSDRFSAERPKGSFSTLEIQRTEQGDSAMYLCASSQFAGARGYTFGSGTRLTVV.

The CDR3 loop reads CASGDGASVTYEQYF. The CDR3 DNA sequence: TGTGCCAGCGGGGACGGGGCTAGCGTAACCTACGAGCAGTACTTC. The chain links TRBV11-2 to TRBJ2-7; a weak D match, TRBD2 (6 bases). Trimming shortened V by 8 bases and J by 2 bases, and 19 bases separated the two germline ends. The germline V gene encodes CDR1 SGHAT and CDR2 FQNNGV. CDR3 length equals 15 residues.

This clone occurred once. The sample carries other DNA sequences with the same CDR3. The rearrangement joins TRBV27 to TRBJ2-5; no firm D call. From germline, CDR1 is MNHEY and CDR2 SMNVEV (reference sequence). The CDR3 loop spans 14 amino acids. V gave up 3 bases and J gave up 4 bases, with 12 bases separating them. The CDR3 protein is CASSFRSRGETQYF. For the CDR3, the DNA is TGTGCCAGCAGTTTCCGCAGCCGAGGAGAGACCCAGTACTTC.

The chain carries TRBV2 and TRBJ2-7; 7 positions agree with TRBD2. Germline V gene lookup returns CDR1 SNHLY and CDR2 FYNNEI. The ends lost 1 base at V and 6 bases at J; junction bases unmatched: 9. The CDR3 covers 15 residues. The CDR3 bases are TGTGCCAGCAGTGAAGTGGCTAGCGGATTAGGCGAGCAGTACTTC. Residues: CASSEVASGLGEQYF.

Comment on this clone: This sample also contains other DNA sequences that code for the same CDR3. V is TRBV27 and J is TRBJ2-7, with D unresolved. CDR3 length: 12 amino acids. Trimming removed 4 bases from V and 3 bases from J, with 7 bases in between. The germline V gene encodes CDR1 MNHEY and CDR2 SMNVEV (reference sequence). The CDR3 region has the DNA TGTGCCAGCAGTTCCTCCCTCTACGAGCAGTACTTC. This translates into CASSSSLYEQYF.

On this clone: Other DNA sequences from this sample encode an identical CDR3 as well. This chain links TRBV19 with TRBJ2-3, with 8 nucleotides matching TRBD1. V lost 6 bases and J lost 5; bases outside the gene matches: 10. Germline-derived CDR1 and CDR2 are LNHDA and SQIVND (reference sequence). The CDR3 length is 15 residues. The CDR3 region has the DNA TGTGCCAGTAGCCCTCGGCAGGGGGCGGGAGATACGCAGTATTTT. Its protein product is CASSPRQGAGDTQYF. The variable domain in full, completed from reference TRBV19 and TRBJ2-3, reads DGGITQSPKYLFRKEGQNVTLSCEQNLNHDAMYWYRQDPGQGLRLIYYSQIVNDFQKGDIAEGYSVSREKKESFPLTVTSAQKNPTAFYLCASSPRQGAGDTQYFGPGTRLTVL.

The chain employs TRBV5-5 and TRBJ1-5, with TRBD1 as a possible D gene (6 bases). Germline CDR1 reads SGHKS; CDR2 reads YYEKEE (reference sequence). The CDR3 is 13 residues long. V was clipped by 4 bases and J by 9 bases, with 14 bases between them. CDR3 sequence reads: CASSPDGGRPQHF. The CDR3 nucleotides read TGTGCCAGCAGCCCGGACGGGGGGCGGCCCCAGCATTTT.

Notes on this clone: Within the sample, other DNA sequences also encode this same CDR3. This chain connects TRBV7-9 to TRBJ2-1, with D unresolved. The CDR3 covers 14 residues. V dropped 3 bases and J dropped 0 bases, with 6 bases sitting between them. Germline-derived CDR1 and CDR2 are SEHNR and FQNEAQ (reference sequence). CDR3 nucleotide sequence: TGTGCCAGCAGCTTGGGAAGCTCCTACAATGAGCAGTTCTTC. Its translation: CASSLGSSYNEQFF.

The chain recombines TRBV6-1 with TRBJ2-7; D is perhaps TRBD1 (7 bases). Germline V gives CDR1 MNHNS, CDR2 SASEGT. The germline V and J ends were trimmed by 10 bases and 0 bases, with 16 bases remaining between them. This CDR3 region has 14 residues. CDR3 in amino acids: CATLGGTDSYEQYF. CDR3 nucleotide sequence: TGTGCCACACTTGGCGGGACAGACTCCTACGAGCAGTACTTC.

The rearrangement links TRBV4-1 to TRBJ1-1, with D possibly being TRBD1 (5 bases). Trimming removed 0 bases from V and 0 bases from J, with 8 bases in between. Germline CDR1 and CDR2: MGHRA and YSYEKL. This CDR3 has 15 residues. The CDR3 DNA is TGCGCCAGCAGCCAAGATTGGGGCTTGAACACTGAAGCTTTCTTT. This translates into CASSQDWGLNTEAFF.

Regarding this clone: The identical CDR3 is also encoded by other nucleotide sequences in the sample. V is TRBV27 and J is TRBJ1-3; TRBD1 might be the D (6 bases). Germline assignment: CDR1 MNHEY and CDR2 SMNVEV (reference sequence). The CDR3 is 14 residues long. V lost 4 bases, J lost 7 bases, and 14 bases lay in between. CDR3 protein: CASSSAGRGNTIYF. CDR3 DNA: TGTGCCAGCAGTTCCGCGGGCAGGGGTAACACCATATATTTT.

This chain joins TRBV5-4 and TRBJ2-3, with TRBD2 identical over 9 bases. Germline V lookup: CDR1 SGHNT, CDR2 YYREEE (reference sequence). This CDR3 has 18 residues. Germline trimming cut 0 bases from V and 1 base from J; bases unmatched to any gene: 9. The CDR3 here is CASSLGPREGLGTDTQYF. The CDR3 region has the DNA TGTGCCAGCAGCTTGGGGCCGCGGGAGGGCCTGGGCACAGATACGCAGTATTTT.

The rearrangement links TRBV6-1 to TRBJ2-7; perhaps D is TRBD1 or TRBD2 (5 bases each). Between the trimmed V and J ends, which lost 6 bases and 3 bases, there was a span of 18 bases. The germline gives CDR1 MNHNS, CDR2 SASEGT. This CDR3 spans 15 amino acids. The CDR3 is CASRQGGGFNYEQYF. In DNA, the CDR3 is TGTGCCAGCAGGCAGGGTGGCGGGTTCAACTACGAGCAGTACTTC.

The rearrangement links TRBV27 to TRBJ2-1; no firm D call. The CDR3 covers 14 residues. With 7 bases removed from V and 5 bases from J, the gap between germline ends came to 15 bases. CDR1 is MNHEY, CDR2 SMNVEV, per germline (reference sequence). The CDR3 sequence: CASNSAGYNNEQFF. For the CDR3, the DNA is TGTGCCAGCAATAGTGCAGGCTACAACAATGAGCAGTTCTTC.

The chain recombines TRBV27 with TRBJ2-3; D not resolved. Per germline, CDR1 MNHEY and CDR2 SMNVEV (reference sequence). V lost 4 bases to trimming and J lost 5 bases, with 4 bases between them. This CDR3 is built from 11 residues. The CDR3 DNA reads as TGTGCCAGCAGTTGGTTAGATACGCAGTATTTT. The encoded protein is CASSWLDTQYF.

This chain uses TRBV27 with TRBJ1-5; D gene ambiguous. This CDR3 has 15 amino acids. CDR1 is MNHEY and CDR2 is SMNVEV in the germline V gene (reference sequence). V shed 5 bases and J shed 2 bases, with 13 bases lying between them. CDR3 loop: CASSRAGTRNQPQHF. DNA for the CDR3: TGTGCCAGCAGTCGAGCCGGAACGCGCAATCAGCCCCAGCATTTT.